The rows below give T cell receptor beta chains drawn from one sample of a study of blood T cell repertoires in COVID-19. Profiling relied on immunoSEQ multiplex PCR, and the TCRdb table lists in-frame clones only, not all of them. Here the sample spans about 150,000 clones, around 80% being singletons. The sequencing input was peripheral blood. Receptors originate from a woman aged 55-70 years with acute or convalescent COVID-19. Both conserved end residues are part of each CDR3. The D gene is left open where the match is weak. Where a row states a size, it is once, few, many or the class of an expanded clone; other rows omit it.

clone_size j_call v_call d_call cdr3_nt cdr3_aa
- TRBJ1-5 TRBV7-9 TRBD1 TGTGCCAGCAGCCAGACAGGGGTAGTTGGACAGCCCCAGCATTTT CASSQTGVVGQPQHF
- TRBJ1-3 TRBV11-2 TRBD1 TGTGCCAGCAGCCTACAAGGGGGCGCAACCATATATTTT CASSLQGGATIYF
- TRBJ1-4 TRBV3-1/TRBV3-2 TRBD1 TGTGCCAGCAGCCCCTATAGGACAGGGGATGAAAAACTGTTTTTT CASSPYRTGDEKLFF
- TRBJ1-2 TRBV7-9 - TGTGCCAGCAGCCGAGCTTCGCCCGGTGGCTACACCTTC CASSRASPGGYTF
- TRBJ2-7 TRBV18 - TGTGCCAGCTCACCGGGCAGGGTTTCCGAGCAGTACTTC CASSPGRVSEQYF
- TRBJ1-3 TRBV18 - TGTGCCAGCTCACCAGCCCCCCCAGGGAGGAGCCGAGGAAACACCATATATTTT CASSPAPPGRSRGNTIYF
- TRBJ1-5 TRBV5-1 TRBD1 TGCGCCAGCAGCCCACTACCCGGTGGGGGACAGGTAAATCAGCCCCAGCATTTT CASSPLPGGGQVNQPQHF
- TRBJ1-2 TRBV7-3 TRBD1 TGTGCCAGCAGCTCATACAGGGGGAATGGCTACACCTTC CASSSYRGNGYTF
- TRBJ2-3 TRBV9 - TGTGCCAGCAGCGTAGGTGGGGGGGCCACAGATACGCAGTATTTT CASSVGGGATDTQYF
- TRBJ2-7 TRBV7-2 TRBD1 TGTGCCAGCAGCTACCGGACAGGGCCCTACGAGCAGTACTTC CASSYRTGPYEQYF
- TRBJ2-1 TRBV24-1 - TGTGCCACCTCATCCTACAATGAGCAGTTCTTC CATSSYNEQFF
- TRBJ2-7 TRBV11-3 TRBD1 TGTGCCAGCTCGGGACAGGGGTCCCACGAGCAGTACTTC CASSGQGSHEQYF
- TRBJ2-7 TRBV19 TRBD2 TGTGCCAGTAGTATTCCGGGGGGGACCTACGAGCAGTACTTC CASSIPGGTYEQYF
- TRBJ1-4 TRBV5-8 - TGTGCCAGCAGCTTCGCGGGGGAAGGGGCTAATGAAAAACTGTTTTTT CASSFAGEGANEKLFF
- TRBJ2-5 TRBV5-4 TRBD1 TGTGCCAGCAGCTTGGTTATCGGACAGGGAGAGACCCAGTACTTC CASSLVIGQGETQYF
- TRBJ2-3 TRBV24-1 TRBD1 TGTGCCACCAGTGATCTCCATTTCGGGACAGGCCCCAGCGGCACAGATACGCAGTATTTT CATSDLHFGTGPSGTDTQYF
- TRBJ2-5 TRBV6-5 - TGTGCCAGCAGTTATTCCCCCTCGGGGCAAGAGACCCAGTACTTC CASSYSPSGQETQYF
- TRBJ1-4 TRBV7-2 TRBD1 TGTGCCAGCAGCTCGGACAGGGAAAAACTGTTTTTT CASSSDREKLFF
- TRBJ1-1 TRBV7-2 TRBD1 TGTGCCAGCAGCTACCTTCGGGACAGGGGAGTTTTCTTT CASSYLRDRGVFF
once TRBJ2-7 TRBV18 TRBD1 TGTGCCAGCTCACCCCCTGACAGGGCTGCCGAGCAGTACTTC CASSPPDRAAEQYF
- TRBJ1-2 TRBV12-3/TRBV12-4 TRBD1 TGTGCCAGCACCGCGGACAGGGTTGGCTACACCTTC CASTADRVGYTF
- TRBJ1-4 TRBV5-1 - TGCGCCAGCAGCTCCCGAGACAGAGCAACTAATGAAAAACTGTTTTTT CASSSRDRATNEKLFF
- TRBJ2-1 TRBV7-2 - TGTGCCAGCAGCCAGACTGGCGGGGACTACAATGAGCAGTTCTTC CASSQTGGDYNEQFF
- TRBJ1-1 TRBV11-2 - TGTGCCAGCAGCTTGCAGGGAGGGAACACTGAAGCTTTCTTT CASSLQGGNTEAFF
few TRBJ2-1 TRBV7-6 TRBD2 TGTGCCAGCAGCTTAGAGGCAAGCGGGGGACGAGGTAATGAGCAGTTCTTC CASSLEASGGRGNEQFF
once TRBJ2-7 TRBV28 TRBD1 TGTGCCAGCAGCCGCCCGGGACAGGGGACCTACGAGCAGTACTTC CASSRPGQGTYEQYF